Each of the 6 T cell receptor beta chains below was sequenced from the same sample in a study of tumor-infiltrating lymphocytes in primary liver carcinoma. A primer matching the constant region was used to make TCR beta cDNA from 450 to 500 ng of total RNA. Slightly modified ARM-PCR, run as three nested multiplex PCR rounds, produced the TCR beta libraries. Two initial PCR rounds of around 10 cycles each paired TRBV1-TRBV30 forward primers with a C-beta reverse primer. MiXCR was run by TCRdb on the multiplex PCR reads, yielding one entry per CDR3 protein. The sample consists of about 110,000 distinct CDR3 sequences, 65% of them appearing once. From 20-30 mg of unsorted bulk tissue, DNA and RNA were co-extracted together. Material for sequencing was liver tumor tissue from sampling region 1. The sample's subset: tumor region T1, superior pole. These receptor sequences come from a woman aged 55-69 years with primary liver carcinoma and hepatitis B virus infection.

By its share, this clonotype is medium-sized (0.01 to 0.1%). This rearrangement joins TRBV11-2 to TRBJ2-3; D is ambiguous. The germline V and J ends were trimmed by 3 bases and 15 bases, with 16 bases remaining between them. Germline CDR1 and CDR2: SGHAT and FQNNGV. CDR3 length equals 12 residues. CDR3 coding DNA: TGTGCCAGCAGCTTCGACTCAGCATTGCAATATTTT. Translated, it gives CASSFDSALQYF.

This clonotype showed up just a few times. The chain has TRBV20-1 and TRBJ2-3, with 7 bases lining up with TRBD2. Germline values: CDR1 DFQATT, CDR2 SNEGSKA (reference sequence). The trim removed 6 bases at V and 0 bases at J, leaving 9 bases unmatched. This CDR3 is 15 amino acids long. In nucleotides, the CDR3 is TGCAGTGCGCCACTAGCGCACTCCAGCACAGATACGCAGTATTTT. Translated: CSAPLAHSSTDTQYF.

A word on this clonotype: This may stem from a read error, because a much larger clone lies one nucleotide away. CDR3 DNA sequence: TGCAGCGTTGGGGACGGAGCCTTCTACGGGCAGTACTTC. Amino acids: CSVGDGAFYGQYF. V gene TRBV29-1 combines with J gene TRBJ2-7; D may be TRBD1 or TRBD2 (5 bases each). CDR3 length: 13 amino acids. Germline V gene data show CDR1 as SQVTM and CDR2 as ANQGSEA.

This clonotype was recorded at least ten times. The J gene is TRBJ2-7, the V gene TRBV10-3; tentatively, D is TRBD2 (7 bases). Germline-derived CDR1 and CDR2 are ENHRY and SYGVKD. V shed 10 bases and J shed 7 bases, with 20 bases lying between them. The CDR3 length is 13 residues. CDR3 in amino acids: CATRREQGGEQYF. The CDR3 DNA follows: TGTGCCACCCGGAGGGAACAGGGAGGGGAGCAGTACTTC.

To note about this clonotype: A much larger clone is a single base away; this may be a read error. The rearrangement links TRBV11-2 to TRBJ2-3; D possibly corresponds to TRBD1 (8 bases). This CDR3 comprises 16 residues. CDR1 and CDR2 from the germline V gene are SGHAT and FQNNGV. CDR3 nucleotide sequence: TGTGCCAGCAGCCTACAACTAGTGGGAGGGACAGGTACGCAGTATTTT. Translated: CASSLQLVGGTGTQYF.

This clonotype has only one observation. The V call is TRBV28, the J call TRBJ1-4, with a tentative D call TRBD1 (5 bases). CDR1 is MDHEN and CDR2 is SYDVKM in the germline V gene. The CDR3 has 17 residues. Between the trimmed V and J ends, which lost 3 bases and 0 bases, there was a span of 14 bases. The CDR3 reads CASSLRTPVATNEKLFF. CDR3 nucleotide sequence: TGTGCCAGCAGTTTGCGGACACCAGTTGCAACTAATGAAAAACTGTTTTTT.